One TCR beta chain is described in this entry. V was shortened by 4 bases and J by 3 bases, with 15 bases between the two germline ends. Germline V CDR1 and CDR2: DFQATT, SNEGSKA (reference sequence). The CDR3 has 14 amino acids. The data originate from a study of blood T cells in healthy people across ages. A second PCR of about 7 to 12 cycles used a sample-barcoded 5' primer and a J-beta primer mix. From the 5' RACE reads, TCRdb called clonotypes with MiXCR, one entry per CDR3 protein. The sample includes around 1,000,000 distinct CDR3 sequences, approximately 25% of them seen just once. This sample also belongs to another study, concerning T cells of mothers and their children.

The rearrangement links TRBV20-1 to TRBJ1-2, with D perhaps TRBD1 (6 bases). Sequenced sample: blood. The sequence was collected from a girl aged 2-10 years in good health. The CDR3 DNA is TGCAGTGCTAACTTAACCAGGGGAGACTATGGCTACACCTTC. Amino acid sequence: CSANLTRGDYGYTF.